This is a list of T cell receptor beta chains from one sample in a study of metastatic and nonmetastatic thyroid tumors. Using MiXCR, TCRdb re-called clones from the PCR reads. The data contain about 92,000 clones, more than 13% of them singletons. Source material: blood. These receptors all stem from a female donor with papillary thyroid cancer or a benign thyroid nodule (not recorded which). Some clones in this sample may be carry-over from other donors' samples. Both conserved end residues are part of each CDR3. The D gene is left open where the match is weak. Clone size is stated in some rows and not others, as once, few, many or a class when expanded.

>NA|NA|TRBV6-2/TRBV6-3|TRBJ1-5
CASSYFPGRVDQPQHF
TGTGCCAGCAGTTACTTCCCGGGCAGAGTGGATCAGCCCCAGCATTTT
>NA|NA|TRBV6-1|TRBJ2-7
CVSSPDSVHEQYF
TGTGTCAGCAGCCCGGACTCAGTCCACGAGCAGTACTTC
>NA|many|TRBV7-6|TRBJ1-5
CASSLSSNQPQHF
TGTGCCAGCAGCTTAAGTAGCAATCAGCCCCAGCATTTT
>NA|many|TRBV18|TRBJ2-5
CASSPLGGTETQYF
TGTGCCAGCTCACCTTTGGGCGGCACAGAGACCCAGTACTTC
>NA|once|TRBV11-1|TRBJ2-1
CASSLGDGDANEQFF
TGTGCCAGCAGCTTAGGGGATGGGGACGCTAATGAGCAGTTCTTC
>TRBD1|many|TRBV5-1|TRBJ2-7
CASSLTPTGQYEQYF
TGCGCCAGCAGCTTGACCCCGACAGGGCAGTACGAGCAGTACTTC
>NA|many|TRBV7-9|TRBJ1-2
CASRDSGTYGYTF
TGTGCCAGCAGAGATTCAGGGACCTATGGCTACACCTTC
>TRBD1|NA|TRBV9|TRBJ2-7
CASSLGDRGYEQYF
TGTGCCAGCAGCCTTGGGGACAGGGGGTACGAGCAGTACTTC
>TRBD2|many|TRBV28|TRBJ2-1
CASSSWTSGGTHNEQFF
TGTGCCAGCAGTTCCTGGACTAGCGGGGGGACCCACAATGAGCAGTTCTTC
>NA|many|TRBV9|TRBJ2-7
CASSPRSGPSYEQYF
TGTGCCAGCAGCCCAAGGAGCGGACCCTCCTACGAGCAGTACTTC
>NA|few|TRBV12-3/TRBV12-4|TRBJ1-1
CASVGLRNTEAFF
TGTGCCAGTGTGGGGTTGAGGAACACTGAGGCTTTCTTT